This passage covers 2 T cell receptor beta chains from one sample sequenced in a study of CD8+ T cells in alopecia areata. The treatment: oral pan-JAK inhibitor, 5-10 mg twice daily. Extracted RNA was reverse transcribed, and the resulting cDNA served as sequencing template. Data came from immunoSEQ multiplex PCR; TCRdb stores just in-frame clones and leaves some out. Of 180,000 or so clones listed, approximately 51% are singletons. Sequenced here: CD8+ T cells sorted from blood, sampled between weeks 51 and 54, from a patient treated with tofacitinib. All receptors come from a human donor with alopecia areata.

The chain links TRBV19 to TRBJ2-3; no reliable D call. The germline V gene has CDR1 LNHDA and CDR2 SQIVND (reference sequence). V dropped 9 bases and J dropped 12 bases, with 13 bases sitting between them. The CDR3 totals 10 residues. CDR3 region: CASYGPPQYF. The CDR3 DNA is TGTGCCAGCTATGGTCCCCCTCAGTATTTT.

This chain uses TRBV5-1 with TRBJ2-5; unclear D gene. CDR1 SGHRS and CDR2 YFSETQ come from the germline V gene. Trimming removed 2 bases from V and 2 bases from J, with 7 bases in between. CDR3 size: 13 residues. CDR3: CASSFGRQETQYF. In DNA, the CDR3 is TGCGCCAGCAGCTTCGGCAGACAAGAGACCCAGTACTTC.